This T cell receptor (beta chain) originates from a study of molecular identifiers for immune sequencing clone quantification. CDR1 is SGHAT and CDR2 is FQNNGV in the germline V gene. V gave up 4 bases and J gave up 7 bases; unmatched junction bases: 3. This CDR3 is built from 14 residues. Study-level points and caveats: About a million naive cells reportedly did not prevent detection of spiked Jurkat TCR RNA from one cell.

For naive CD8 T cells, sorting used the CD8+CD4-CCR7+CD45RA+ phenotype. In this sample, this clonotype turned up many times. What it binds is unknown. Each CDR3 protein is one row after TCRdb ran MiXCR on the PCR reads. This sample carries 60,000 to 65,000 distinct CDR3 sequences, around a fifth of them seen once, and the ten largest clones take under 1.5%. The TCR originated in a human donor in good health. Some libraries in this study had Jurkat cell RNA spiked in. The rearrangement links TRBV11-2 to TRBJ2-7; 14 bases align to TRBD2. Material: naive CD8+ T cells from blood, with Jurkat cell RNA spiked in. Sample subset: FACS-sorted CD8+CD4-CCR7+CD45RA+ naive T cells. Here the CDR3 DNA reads TGTGCCAGCAGCTCCGGGACTAGCGGGAGTGAGCAGTACTTC. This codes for CASSSGTSGSEQYF.